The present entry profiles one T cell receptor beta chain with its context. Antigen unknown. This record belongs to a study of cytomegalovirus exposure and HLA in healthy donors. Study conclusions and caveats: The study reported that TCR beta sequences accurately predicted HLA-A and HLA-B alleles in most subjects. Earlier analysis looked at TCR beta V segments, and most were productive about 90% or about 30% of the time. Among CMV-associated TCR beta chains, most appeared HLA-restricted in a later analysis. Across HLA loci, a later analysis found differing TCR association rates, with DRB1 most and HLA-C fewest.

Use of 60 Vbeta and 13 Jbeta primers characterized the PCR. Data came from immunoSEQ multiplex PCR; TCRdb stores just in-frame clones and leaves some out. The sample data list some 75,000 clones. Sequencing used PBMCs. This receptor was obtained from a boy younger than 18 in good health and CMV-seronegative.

In nucleotides, the CDR3 is TGTGCCAGCAGCTTTCAGGACAGACTTAAGGGCGAAGCTTTCTTT. Protein sequence: CASSFQDRLKGEAFF. The chain couples TRBV7-9 to TRBJ1-1; D might be TRBD1 (6 bases). The V end lost 3 bases, the J end lost 8 bases, and 19 bases lay between the germline ends. In germline, CDR1 is SEHNR, CDR2 FQNEAQ (reference sequence). The CDR3 length is 15 residues.